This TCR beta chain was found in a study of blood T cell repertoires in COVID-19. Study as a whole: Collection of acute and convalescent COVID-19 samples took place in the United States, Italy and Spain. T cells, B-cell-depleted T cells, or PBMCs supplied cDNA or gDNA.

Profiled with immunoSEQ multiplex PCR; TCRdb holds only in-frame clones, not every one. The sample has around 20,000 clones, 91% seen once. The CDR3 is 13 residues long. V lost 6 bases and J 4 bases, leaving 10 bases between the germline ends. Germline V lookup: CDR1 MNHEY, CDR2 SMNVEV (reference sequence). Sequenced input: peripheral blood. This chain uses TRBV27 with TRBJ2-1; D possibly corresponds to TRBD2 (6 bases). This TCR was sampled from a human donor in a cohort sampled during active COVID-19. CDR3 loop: CASSRRVYNEQFF. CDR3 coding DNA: TGTGCCAGCAGCCGGAGGGTTTACAATGAGCAGTTCTTC.